The 31 T cell receptor beta chains in this list originate from one sample, sequenced in a study of blood T cell repertoires in COVID-19. Sequencing used immunoSEQ multiplex PCR; TCRdb keeps in-frame clones, though not all of them. The sample shows 90,000 to 120,000 clones, about four fifths of them seen only once. The sequenced sample was peripheral blood. Receptor source: a woman older than 75 with active or convalescent COVID-19.

This clone was picked up a small number of times. The chain uses TRBV6-1 and TRBJ1-5; D uncertain. The V gene's germline CDR1 is MNHNS and CDR2 SASEGT. The CDR3 totals 15 residues. V dropped 1 base and J dropped 1 base, with 8 bases sitting between them. Here the CDR3 DNA reads TGTGCCAGCAGTGAAGTGGGGAGCAGCAATCAGCCCCAGCATTTT. It is translated as CASSEVGSSNQPQHF.

V gene TRBV3-1 (or the pseudogene TRBV3-2) combines with J gene TRBJ1-4; TRBD1 agrees at 8 bases. The CDR3 sequence is 16 residues long. Trimming took 1 base from V and 8 from J; bases not matched to a gene: 9. Germline V gene sequence: CDR1 LGHDT, CDR2 YNNKEL (reference sequence). The CDR3 spells CASSQAGTGNSEKLFF. Here the CDR3 DNA reads TGTGCCAGCAGCCAAGCAGGGACAGGAAATTCGGAAAAACTGTTTTTT.

The rearrangement uses TRBV5-1 and TRBJ2-7, with 8 nucleotides matching TRBD1. Germline V gives CDR1 SGHRS, CDR2 YFSETQ. V was clipped by 4 bases and J by 6 bases; unmatched bases: 12. The CDR3 totals 15 residues. The DNA for the CDR3 is TGCGCCAGCAGCCCCAGGGGGCAGGAGGTTTCCGAGCAGTACTTC. Translation: CASSPRGQEVSEQYF.

The V call is TRBV5-6, the J call TRBJ2-3, with 7 nucleotides matching TRBD1. With 3 bases clipped from V and 6 bases from J, the junction kept 13 bases outside the gene matches. The CDR3 covers 16 residues. Per the germline V gene, CDR1 is SGHDT and CDR2 is YYEEEE. For the CDR3, the DNA is TGTGCCAGCAGCTCAACCAGGGGGTCCCCTTGGGATACGCAGTATTTT. This sequence encodes CASSSTRGSPWDTQYF.

This chain links TRBV7-8 with TRBJ1-2; TRBD1 agrees at 7 bases. Trimming took 4 bases from V and 4 from J; bases not matched to a gene: 12. This CDR3 has 16 residues. Germline V gene data show CDR1 as SGHVS and CDR2 as FQNEAQ. The CDR3 DNA reads TGTGCCAGCAGCTCGTATCCCCGGGACAGTATCTATGGCTACACCTTC. As protein: CASSSYPRDSIYGYTF.

This clone was counted a single time. The CDR3 DNA reads as TGTGCCAGCAGTTACGGGCTAGCGGAACTCTACAATGAGCAGTTCTTC. Translated: CASSYGLAELYNEQFF. This sequence joins TRBV6-5 and TRBJ2-1, with 7 bases that match TRBD2. Germline V gives CDR1 MNHEY, CDR2 SVGAGI. This CDR3 spans 16 amino acids. V lost 2 bases and J lost 3; bases outside the gene matches: 7.

The chain employs TRBV10-3 and TRBJ2-2; 11 bases map to TRBD2. The CDR3 covers 15 residues. Looked up from germline, CDR1 is ENHRY and CDR2 is SYGVKD. With V trimmed by 9 bases and J by 2 bases, 5 bases remained unmatched. CDR3 region: CAILAGGLNTGELFF. The CDR3 DNA reads as TGTGCCATTCTAGCGGGGGGCCTAAACACCGGGGAGCTGTTTTTT.

V usage is TRBV5-6 and J usage is TRBJ1-5; no firm D call. The CDR3 sequence is 14 residues long. Trimming shortened V by 0 bases and J by 0 bases, and 4 bases separated the two germline ends. CDR1 and CDR2 (germline): SGHDT, YYEEEE. The CDR3 is CASSLAISNQPQHF. CDR3 coding DNA: TGTGCCAGCAGCTTGGCCATTAGCAATCAGCCCCAGCATTTT.

The rearrangement links TRBV4-3 to TRBJ2-7; 8 positions match TRBD1. V dropped 0 bases and J dropped 0; count of bases not matched to a gene: 1. The length of the CDR3 is 15 residues. Germline values: CDR1 LGHNA, CDR2 YSLEER. The CDR3 protein is CASSQDRGPSYEQYF. The CDR3 region has the DNA TGCGCCAGCAGCCAAGACAGGGGGCCCTCCTACGAGCAGTACTTC.

The V call is TRBV11-2, the J call TRBJ2-3; 9 nucleotides line up with TRBD2. This CDR3 is built from 19 residues. Trimming removed 4 bases from V and 2 bases from J; junction bases left unmatched: 16. Germline values: CDR1 SGHAT, CDR2 FQNNGV. The CDR3 is CASSSRLADPTSTTDTQYF. CDR3 sequence (DNA): TGTGCCAGCAGCTCCCGACTAGCGGATCCAACTTCGACCACAGATACGCAGTATTTT.

The chain employs TRBV7-2 and TRBJ1-1; 7 bases fit TRBD1. Looked up from germline, CDR1 is SGHTA and CDR2 is FQGNSA. V was pared by 5 bases and J by 10 bases, with 13 bases of the junction left unmatched. The CDR3 is 14 amino acids. The CDR3 DNA is TGTGCCAGCAGCAGGAAAGTAGGGGGCGCGGCAGCTTTCTTT. This codes for CASSRKVGGAAAFF. The entire variable domain, with the rest obtained from reference TRBV7-2 and TRBJ1-1, is as follows: GAGVSQSPSNKVTEKGKDVELRCDPISGHTALYWYRQSLGQGLEFLIYFQGNSAPDKSGLPSDRFSAERTGGSVSTLTIQRTQQEDSAVYLCASSRKVGGAAAFFGQGTRLTVV.

This clone has ten or more counts. The chain recombines TRBV6-5 with TRBJ1-1, with D hard to call. CDR3 length equals 14 residues. Trimming removed 5 bases at V and 1 base at J, with 11 bases between. The germline V gene has CDR1 MNHEY and CDR2 SVGAGI. The CDR3, as DNA: TGTGCCAGCAGTCCAACGCGGGGGAACACTGAAGCTTTCTTT. Its translation: CASSPTRGNTEAFF.

This sequence joins TRBV11-2 and TRBJ2-7; D possibly corresponds to TRBD1 (6 bases). Trimming left V 1 base short and J 2 bases short, with 9 bases between. The CDR3 has 14 residues. From germline, CDR1 is SGHAT and CDR2 FQNNGV. The CDR3 loop is CASSLGGPTYEQYF. DNA of the CDR3: TGTGCCAGCAGCTTAGGGGGGCCCACCTACGAGCAGTACTTC.

The V and J genes are TRBV7-2 and TRBJ1-1; 9 bases agree with TRBD1. The CDR3 consists of 16 residues. Germline lookup yields CDR1 SGHTA and CDR2 FQGNSA. The V segment lost 7 bases and the J segment 5 bases; nucleotides outside the gene matches: 14. The CDR3 DNA reads as TGTGCCAGCACAACCCAACAGGGGGCGTTTAGAACTGAAGCTTTCTTT. It translates to CASTTQQGAFRTEAFF.

The rearrangement joins TRBV19 to TRBJ1-1; 7 positions agree with TRBD1. J was trimmed by 1 base and V by 6 bases; bases with no gene match: 2. The CDR3 is made up of 13 amino acids. From germline, CDR1 is LNHDA and CDR2 SQIVND (reference sequence). CDR3 amino acids: CASRGTANTEAFF. CDR3 DNA: TGTGCCAGTAGGGGGACAGCGAACACTGAAGCTTTCTTT. Complete variable domain (other parts from reference TRBV19 and TRBJ1-1): DGGITQSPKYLFRKEGQNVTLSCEQNLNHDAMYWYRQDPGQGLRLIYYSQIVNDFQKGDIAEGYSVSREKKESFPLTVTSAQKNPTAFYLCASRGTANTEAFFGQGTRLTVV.

This chain joins TRBV7-8 and TRBJ2-2; D call uncertain. Trimming removed 1 base from V and 7 bases from J, with 4 bases in between. The CDR3 extends over 12 amino acids. Germline values: CDR1 SGHVS, CDR2 FQNEAQ. The CDR3 nucleotides read TGTGCCAGCAGCTTAGATCTCGGGGAGCTGTTTTTT. It encodes CASSLDLGELFF.

The chain recombines TRBV7-9 with TRBJ1-5; 7 bases agree with TRBD1. V shed 4 bases and J 3 bases; nucleotides not matched to a gene: 12. This CDR3 has 17 amino acids. Germline values: CDR1 SEHNR, CDR2 FQNEAQ (reference sequence). CDR3 DNA sequence: TGTGCCAGCAGCTCCGGCCGAAGGGGACAGTTCAATCAGCCCCAGCATTTT. This codes for CASSSGRRGQFNQPQHF.

The V and J genes are TRBV5-1 and TRBJ2-5, with D possibly TRBD1 on 6 matching bases. The V gene's germline CDR1 is SGHRS and CDR2 YFSETQ. Trimming cost V 4 bases and J 0 bases, with 7 bases left between them. CDR3 length equals 13 residues. CDR3 DNA sequence: TGCGCCAGCAGCAGGACAGACCAAGAGACCCAGTACTTC. As protein: CASSRTDQETQYF.

This sequence joins TRBV4-1 and TRBJ2-3; TRBD2 matches at 9 bases. The length of the CDR3 is 16 residues. CDR1 and CDR2 (germline): MGHRA, YSYEKL. V shed 3 bases, J shed 3 bases, and the junction held 7 bases outside the gene matches. DNA for the CDR3: TGCGCCAGCAGCCAGGGGCTAGCGGGGAAAACAGATACGCAGTATTTT. Encoded protein: CASSQGLAGKTDTQYF.

The chain combines TRBV5-1 with TRBJ1-4; D unclear. V was clipped by 0 bases and J by 8 bases, with 11 bases between them. The CDR3 has 14 residues. CDR1 and CDR2 (germline): SGHRS, YFSETQ. Here the CDR3 DNA reads TGCGCCAGCAGCTTGGGAGGGTTAGGAGAAAAACTGTTTTTT. Translated, it gives CASSLGGLGEKLFF.

The genes are TRBV18 and TRBJ1-1; D is perhaps TRBD1 (5 bases). V shed 5 bases and J shed 1 base, with 11 bases lying between them. CDR3 length: 14 residues. Germline loops: CDR1 KGHSH, CDR2 LQKENI. The CDR3 bases are TGTGCCAGCTCATCGACAGCAAGGAACACTGAAGCTTTCTTT. Protein product: CASSSTARNTEAFF.

The chain recombines TRBV6-4 with TRBJ1-2, with D unresolved. The V end was cut by 5 bases, the J end by 1 base, with 8 bases between. The CDR3 has 13 amino acids. Germline V gene sequence: CDR1 MRHNA, CDR2 SNTAGT. CDR3 nucleotides: TGTGCCAGCAGTCGGTCGGGTAACTATGGCTACACCTTC. This translates into CASSRSGNYGYTF.

V and J are TRBV5-4 and TRBJ2-7; the match to TRBD2 covers 8 bases. J was trimmed by 5 bases and V by 4 bases; bases with no gene match: 11. This CDR3 is 15 amino acids long. Germline-derived CDR1 and CDR2 are SGHNT and YYREEE (reference sequence). The CDR3 DNA follows: TGTGCCAGCAGCCCGAGCGGGGGCTGGGGAGACGAGCAGTACTTC. It specifies CASSPSGGWGDEQYF.

This clone has a handful of counts. V gene TRBV5-6 combines with J gene TRBJ1-5; the match to TRBD1 covers 10 bases. This CDR3 contains 16 residues. V was clipped by 4 bases and J by 7 bases; unmatched bases: 11. Germline values: CDR1 SGHDT, CDR2 YYEEEE. This chain's CDR3 is CASSVRDRGGEQPQHF. Here the CDR3 DNA reads TGTGCCAGCAGCGTCCGGGACAGGGGCGGAGAACAGCCCCAGCATTTT.

This clone was detected a few times. This sequence joins TRBV27 and TRBJ2-7, with 7 bases identical to TRBD2. The length of the CDR3 is 14 residues. Germline CDR1 reads MNHEY; CDR2 reads SMNVEV (reference sequence). V was pared by 2 bases and J by 3 bases, with 4 bases of the junction left unmatched. The CDR3 loop reads CASSLGTSVYEQYF. The CDR3 DNA reads TGTGCCAGCAGTTTAGGTACTAGCGTCTACGAGCAGTACTTC.

V is TRBV5-6 and J is TRBJ1-6; the D gene is possibly TRBD1 (5 bases). Germline V gene lookup returns CDR1 SGHDT and CDR2 YYEEEE. Trimming left V 0 bases short and J 10 bases short, with 14 bases between. This CDR3 is 15 amino acids long. The CDR3 region has the DNA TGTGCCAGCAGCTTGGTTATGGCAGGGCTGTCACCCCTCCACTTT. It is translated as CASSLVMAGLSPLHF.

The chain links TRBV27 to TRBJ1-3, with a tentative D call TRBD1 (6 bases). This CDR3 has 15 amino acids. V shed 6 bases and J shed 0 bases, with 12 bases lying between them. Germline V gene data show CDR1 as MNHEY and CDR2 as SMNVEV (reference sequence). The DNA of the CDR3 is TGTGCCAGCAGCACGGGACACAGCTCTGGAAACACCATATATTTT. Translation: CASSTGHSSGNTIYF.

The count of this clone is one. The chain couples TRBV4-1 to TRBJ2-5, with D unresolved. The CDR3 is made up of 13 amino acids. The V and J ends lost 1 base and 5 bases respectively, with 8 bases between them. The germline CDR1 and CDR2 sequences are MGHRA and YSYEKL. DNA of the CDR3: TGCGCCAGCAGCCAAGCTTTTGAGGAGACCCAGTACTTC. Translation: CASSQAFEETQYF.

This chain links TRBV27 with TRBJ1-6; TRBD1 matches at 12 bases. In germline, CDR1 is MNHEY, CDR2 SMNVEV (reference sequence). The CDR3 is 15 residues long. J lost 8 bases, V lost 4 bases, and 3 bases had no gene match. DNA of the CDR3: TGTGCCAGCAGTTCGGGGACAGGGGGCGATTCACCCCTCCACTTT. Residues: CASSSGTGGDSPLHF.

This sequence joins TRBV11-2 and TRBJ2-7; weak D call: TRBD2 (5 bases). The ends were cut back, 1 base at V and 2 bases at J, with 9 bases in the middle. In germline, CDR1 is SGHAT, CDR2 FQNNGV. CDR3 length: 14 amino acids. In DNA form, the CDR3 reads TGTGCCAGCAGCTTAGGCGGGCAAGCCTACGAGCAGTACTTC. It is translated as CASSLGGQAYEQYF.

This chain uses TRBV7-2 with TRBJ1-4; TRBD1 agrees at 7 bases. Germline assignment: CDR1 SGHTA and CDR2 FQGNSA. V shed 1 base and J 5 bases; nucleotides not matched to a gene: 4. This CDR3 comprises 15 residues. The CDR3 here is CASSLGTGGNEKLFF. For the CDR3, the DNA is TGTGCCAGCAGCTTAGGGACAGGTGGAAATGAAAAACTGTTTTTT.